Listed below are T cell receptor beta chains from one sample, sequenced in a study of blood T cell repertoires in COVID-19. Profiling relied on immunoSEQ multiplex PCR, and the TCRdb table lists in-frame clones only, not all of them. The repertoire has approximately 250,000 clones, more than 75% of them found once; the top ten carry over 8%. Specimen: peripheral blood. These receptors all come from a man aged 35-49 years with active or convalescent COVID-19. Both conserved end residues are part of each CDR3. D genes are given only for firm matches. Clone size is shown for a subset of rows, as once, few, many or a class of expanded clone.

d_call,cdr3_length,v_call,clone_size,j_call,cdr3_aa,cdr3_nt
TRBD2,17,TRBV15,-,TRBJ2-5,CATSYRLAGGYQETQYF,TGTGCCACCAGCTACCGACTAGCGGGGGGGTACCAAGAGACCCAGTACTTC
-,14,TRBV27,-,TRBJ1-6,CASSLSVVGSPLHF,TGTGCCAGCAGTTTATCGGTGGTCGGTTCACCCCTCCACTTT
-,15,TRBV15,once,TRBJ1-5,CATSRVRTAGQPQHF,TGTGCCACCAGCAGAGTCCGGACAGCAGGTCAGCCCCAGCATTTT
-,11,TRBV6-5,-,TRBJ1-1,CASVWRDEAFF,TGTGCCAGCGTCTGGCGGGATGAAGCTTTCTTT
-,15,TRBV2,-,TRBJ2-4,CASSERALGKNIQYF,TGTGCCAGCAGTGAACGAGCGTTGGGCAAAAACATTCAGTACTTC
-,13,TRBV28,-,TRBJ1-5,CASTLRGSQPQHF,TGTGCCAGCACCCTCAGGGGAAGTCAGCCCCAGCATTTT
TRBD2,15,TRBV2,few,TRBJ2-1,CASSPGLAYNNEQFF,TGTGCCAGCAGCCCGGGACTAGCGTACAACAATGAGCAGTTCTTC
-,12,TRBV5-4,once,TRBJ2-3,CASSPGLDTQYF,TGTGCCAGCAGCCCCGGTTTGGATACGCAGTATTTT
-,13,TRBV30,-,TRBJ1-1,CAGGGRVSTEAFF,TGTGCCGGGGGGGGGCGCGTGAGCACTGAAGCTTTCTTT
TRBD2,14,TRBV24-1,-,TRBJ2-5,CATGTSGRQETQYF,TGTGCCACAGGGACTAGCGGGAGACAAGAGACCCAGTACTTC
-,14,TRBV5-5,-,TRBJ1-4,CASSLDEGLGKLFF,TGTGCCAGCAGCTTGGACGAGGGTCTCGGAAAACTGTTTTTT
TRBD1,13,TRBV29-1,-,TRBJ2-1,CSVTGTGGNEQFF,TGCAGCGTCACCGGGACAGGGGGCAATGAGCAGTTCTTC
-,13,TRBV5-4,-,TRBJ1-2,CASRKTEPYGYTF,TGTGCCAGCAGGAAGACAGAACCATATGGCTACACCTTC
-,13,TRBV5-5,-,TRBJ1-1,CASSRDFNTEAFF,TGTGCCAGCAGCCGGGATTTTAACACTGAAGCTTTCTTT
-,15,TRBV11-3,-,TRBJ2-1,CASSLGGLSRNEQFF,TGTGCCAGCAGCTTAGGGGGACTGAGCAGGAATGAGCAGTTCTTC
TRBD2,14,TRBV7-2,-,TRBJ2-7,CASSYSGGTYEQYF,TGTGCCAGCAGCTATTCGGGGGGGACCTACGAGCAGTACTTC
-,13,TRBV10-3,few,TRBJ1-5,CAIRDSGNQPQHF,TGTGCCATCAGGGACAGCGGCAATCAGCCCCAGCATTTT
-,17,TRBV13,-,TRBJ2-4,CASSRELGPLAKNIQYF,TGTGCCAGCAGCCGGGAGCTGGGCCCCTTAGCCAAAAACATTCAGTACTTC
TRBD2,14,TRBV10-3,-,TRBJ2-1,CAIHPGGRNNEQFF,TGTGCCATTCATCCGGGGGGAAGAAACAATGAGCAGTTCTTC
TRBD1,14,TRBV9,-,TRBJ2-1,CASSQGTGDSEQFF,TGTGCCAGCAGCCAGGGGACAGGGGATAGCGAGCAGTTCTTC
-,12,TRBV6-5,-,TRBJ2-5,CASSPNAETQYF,TGTGCCAGCAGTCCCAACGCGGAGACCCAGTACTTC
TRBD2,13,TRBV27,-,TRBJ2-1,CASTPRLAGEQFF,TGTGCCAGCACACCGAGACTAGCGGGTGAGCAGTTCTTC
-,15,TRBV19,medium-sized,TRBJ2-1,CASCDRGNSYNEQFF,TGTGCCTCCTGCGACCGGGGTAACTCCTACAATGAGCAGTTCTTC
TRBD1,15,TRBV7-2,few,TRBJ2-1,CASSWGQGDYNEQFF,TGTGCCAGCAGCTGGGGACAGGGGGATTACAATGAGCAGTTCTTC
-,14,TRBV6-6,-,TRBJ2-1,CASSRLGVYNEQFF,TGTGCCAGCAGTAGACTAGGCGTTTACAATGAGCAGTTCTTC
-,15,TRBV30,-,TRBJ2-5,CAWSPWSRLRETQYF,TGTGCCTGGAGCCCTTGGAGTAGGCTAAGGGAGACCCAGTACTTC
TRBD2,19,TRBV6-2/TRBV6-3,-,TRBJ2-3,CASSSPSGRAIVGTDTQYF,TGTGCCAGCAGTTCCCCTAGCGGGAGGGCCATCGTCGGCACAGATACGCAGTATTTT
-,15,TRBV9,-,TRBJ1-5,CASSVGGGENQPQHF,TGTGCCAGCAGCGTCGGAGGAGGGGAAAATCAGCCCCAGCATTTT
TRBD2,15,TRBV6-5,-,TRBJ2-3,CASIRGAGGSDTQYF,TGTGCCAGCATAAGAGGAGCGGGGGGGTCAGATACGCAGTATTTT
-,13,TRBV19,-,TRBJ2-3,CASSPGGTDTQYF,TGTGCCAGTAGTCCGGGAGGCACAGATACGCAGTATTTT
-,16,TRBV6-1,-,TRBJ2-7,CASSASWTPLDYEQYF,TGTGCCAGCAGTGCCTCTTGGACACCACTGGACTACGAGCAGTACTTC
-,13,TRBV27,-,TRBJ2-3,CASSSPHTDTQYF,TGTGCCAGCAGTTCACCACACACAGATACGCAGTATTTT
-,16,TRBV9,-,TRBJ2-2,CASSARPSANTGELFF,TGTGCCAGCAGCGCCCGCCCCTCAGCGAACACCGGGGAGCTGTTTTTT
-,15,TRBV24-1,-,TRBJ2-7,CATSDSGTPYYEQYF,TGTGCCACCAGTGATTCCGGGACTCCTTACTACGAGCAGTACTTC
TRBD1,15,TRBV5-1,-,TRBJ2-1,CASKLTEQGANEQFF,TGCGCCAGCAAACTCACGGAACAGGGGGCAAATGAGCAGTTCTTC
-,14,TRBV7-2,-,TRBJ2-7,CASSSLGTTYEQYF,TGTGCCAGCAGCTCCCTGGGCACCACCTACGAGCAGTACTTC
TRBD1,15,TRBV9,once,TRBJ1-2,CASSASGGAEGGYTF,TGTGCCAGCAGCGCTTCAGGGGGCGCCGAGGGTGGCTACACCTTC
-,13,TRBV19,few,TRBJ1-4,CASSRGPNEKLFF,TGTGCCAGTAGTAGAGGTCCTAATGAAAAACTGTTTTTT
-,14,TRBV19,-,TRBJ1-6,CASSISGANSPLHF,TGTGCCAGTAGTATATCAGGGGCTAATTCACCCCTCCACTTT
-,14,TRBV27,few,TRBJ1-2,CASAALVTGVGYTF,TGTGCCAGCGCCGCTTTGGTGACGGGAGTCGGCTACACCTTC
TRBD1,16,TRBV18,few,TRBJ2-1,CASSPWDRGRDNEQFF,TGTGCCAGCTCCCCCTGGGACAGGGGAAGGGACAATGAGCAGTTCTTC
TRBD1,14,TRBV6-5,-,TRBJ2-5,CASRQTGARETQYF,TGTGCCAGCAGACAAACAGGGGCGCGGGAGACCCAGTACTTC
-,14,TRBV6-5,few,TRBJ1-4,CASSHRGLNEKLFF,TGTGCCAGCAGCCACAGAGGACTTAATGAAAAACTGTTTTTT
-,14,TRBV18,-,TRBJ2-3,CASSPVQLTDTQYF,TGTGCCAGCTCACCGGTACAGCTCACAGATACGCAGTATTTT
-,11,TRBV30,once,TRBJ2-5,CAWSASRTQYF,TGTGCCTGGAGTGCCTCGCGGACCCAGTACTTC
TRBD2,16,TRBV4-1,once,TRBJ2-1,CASSQVPSGSYNEQFF,TGCGCCAGCAGCCAAGTACCCAGCGGGAGTTACAATGAGCAGTTCTTC
-,13,TRBV27,-,TRBJ1-2,CASSSATNYGYTF,TGTGCCAGCAGTTCCGCGACTAACTATGGCTACACCTTC
TRBD1,16,TRBV7-6,-,TRBJ2-2,CASSLGGTADTGELFF,TGTGCCAGCAGCTTAGGAGGGACAGCCGACACCGGGGAGCTGTTTTTT